This TCR beta chain emerged from a study of beta chain features in type 1 diabetes. Sequencing targeted expressed TCRB transcripts, as all isolated RNA had been reverse transcribed. The assay was immunoSEQ multiplex PCR, and TCRdb's table has in-frame clones only and misses some. This sample has almost 350,000 clones, with roughly 8% found just once. The CDR3 covers 13 residues. V dropped 7 bases and J dropped 5 bases, with 14 bases sitting between them. Germline CDR1 reads SGHTA; CDR2 reads FQGNSA. Every donor provided one heparinised blood draw, which averaged approximately 100 mL. Sequences were obtained from central memory CD4+ T cells from blood. V gene TRBV7-2 combines with J gene TRBJ2-5; D unclear. This receptor was identified in a young woman in good health. CDR3 bases: TGTGCCAGCACTGGCACAACCCAGGAGACCCAGTACTTC. This gives the protein CASTGTTQETQYF.